The TCR beta chain described here comes from a study of identical twins. Germline V gene sequence: CDR1 DFQATT, CDR2 SNEGSKA (reference sequence). Trimming pared 4 bases from V and 2 bases from J, leaving 11 bases between. This CDR3 comprises 13 residues. This clonotype was found a few times. TCRdb itself ran the 5' RACE reads through MiXCR, one entry per CDR3 protein. The sample shows about 210,000 distinct CDR3 sequences, around 9.6% of them seen only once. Sequenced sample: memory (CD45RO+) T cells sorted from blood. This sequence joins TRBV20-1 and TRBJ2-5, with D possibly being TRBD1 (6 bases). This receptor was taken from a woman younger than 30 in good health. The CDR3 region is CSATGQLQETQYF. The CDR3 DNA follows: TGCAGTGCTACGGGACAATTACAAGAGACCCAGTACTTC.